This T cell receptor beta chain was obtained from a study of blood T cells in healthy people across ages. For the study at large: Researchers report that template switching captured about one barcoded beta molecule per two T cells.

The CDR3 runs to 15 residues. The germline V gene encodes CDR1 MNHEY and CDR2 SVGAGI. V shed 6 bases and J 2 bases; nucleotides not matched to a gene: 10. A second roughly 6 to 12 cycle PCR used barcoded and J-beta primers. Every individual sample yielded 2.5 million or more paired-end reads (each containing CDR3). TCRdb itself ran the 5' RACE reads through MiXCR, one entry per CDR3 protein. The sample carries 950,000 to 1,200,000 distinct CDR3 sequences, 35% to 45% recorded once. Per-sample PBMC isolation yielded at least 6.5 million cells. This TCR derives from a man in his late teens or twenties in good health. Sequenced material: blood. The chain links TRBV6-5 to TRBJ2-7; TRBD1 matches 7 bases. For the CDR3, the DNA is TGTGCCAGCAGCCGCGGACAGGAAGGAACCTACGAGCAGTACTTC. This codes for CASSRGQEGTYEQYF.